This passage covers 9 T cell receptor beta chains from one sample sequenced in a study of blood T cell repertoires in COVID-19 (dated by TCRdb to the early 2020s). The library came from the immunoSEQ multiplex PCR assay. The immuneACCESS repertoire file appears here via TCRdb, limited to in-frame rearrangements. These files lack a portion of the clones; in checked studies, under half of the deficit traces to unresolved V genes, and the cause of the others is not known. The sample includes roughly 230,000 clones, with approximately 80% observed a single time. Roughly 3.5% of the sample is taken by the ten largest. Sequences were obtained from PBMCs or T cells enriched from blood (not recorded which). The origin of the receptors is a woman aged 60-75 years who had recovered from COVID-19.

The CDR3 DNA follows: TGCGCCAGCAGCTTGACAACAGGGGGCAGTTTGACTGAAGCTTTCTTT. Translation gives CASSLTTGGSLTEAFF. The chain couples TRBV5-1 to TRBJ1-1; 9 bases align to TRBD1. The V gene's germline CDR1 is SGHRS and CDR2 YFSETQ. Unmatched junction bases numbered 9, after V lost 1 base and J lost 5 bases. The CDR3 sequence is 16 residues long.

The chain carries TRBV5-1 and TRBJ1-3, with 7 nucleotides matching TRBD1. V lost 1 base, J lost 4 bases, and 2 bases stayed unmatched. The CDR3 has 14 amino acids. Germline-derived CDR1 and CDR2 are SGHRS and YFSETQ. The CDR3 is CASSLTGAGNTIYF. CDR3 coding DNA: TGCGCCAGCAGCTTGACAGGGGCCGGAAACACCATATATTTT.

This chain links TRBV6-2 or TRBV6-3 with TRBJ2-7, with TRBD1 identical over 9 bases. CDR3 size: 16 residues. Germline CDR1 is MNHEY and CDR2 is SVGEGT. Trimming at V came to 2 bases and at J to 0 bases, leaving 5 bases not matched to a gene. This chain's CDR3 is CASSYHPTGGSYEQYF. CDR3 bases: TGTGCCAGCAGTTACCACCCGACAGGGGGCTCCTACGAGCAGTACTTC.

This CDR3 is CASSPPLGQGQNEQYF. In nucleotides, the CDR3 is TGTGCCAGCTCACCCCCATTAGGCCAGGGGCAGAACGAGCAGTACTTC. The V call is TRBV18, the J call TRBJ2-7; a possible D gene is TRBD1 (6 bases). Germline CDR1 and CDR2: KGHSH and LQKENI. This CDR3 has 16 amino acids. Trimming left V 3 bases short and J 5 bases short, with 20 bases between.

The chain has TRBV5-1 and TRBJ1-2; D gene uncertain. The CDR3 runs to 14 residues. Germline CDR1 and CDR2: SGHRS and YFSETQ. V lost 0 bases, J lost 6 bases, and 12 bases lay in between. CDR3 amino acids: CASSLDGGVDGYTF. The DNA of the CDR3 is TGCGCCAGCAGCTTGGACGGCGGGGTAGATGGCTACACCTTC. The full variable domain, rest sourced from reference TRBV5-1 and TRBJ1-2, is KAGVTQTPRYLIKTRGQQVTLSCSPISGHRSVSWYQQTPGQGLQFLFEYFSETQRNKGNFPGRFSGRQFSNSRSEMNVSTLELGDSALYLCASSLDGGVDGYTFGSGTRLTVV.

The chain combines TRBV3-1 (or the pseudogene TRBV3-2) with TRBJ2-7; D might be TRBD2 (6 bases). Looked up from germline, CDR1 is LGHDT and CDR2 is YNNKEL (reference sequence). This CDR3 is built from 13 residues. The V and J ends lost 3 bases and 12 bases respectively, with 18 bases between them. In DNA, the CDR3 is TGTGCCAGCAGCCATGAGGGACTCTCCGCGGCGTACTTC. As protein: CASSHEGLSAAYF.

The V and J genes are TRBV3-1 (or the pseudogene TRBV3-2) and TRBJ2-7; 7 bases map to TRBD2. This CDR3 is built from 16 residues. CDR1 is LGHDT, CDR2 YNNKEL, per germline (reference sequence). The ends lost 2 bases at V and 3 bases at J; junction bases unmatched: 10. The CDR3 spells CASSQLPGLHLYEQYF. The CDR3 coding sequence is TGTGCCAGCAGCCAACTACCGGGACTACACCTCTACGAGCAGTACTTC.

The count of this clone is one. J is TRBJ2-3 and V is TRBV29-1; D gene ambiguous. This CDR3 region has 14 residues. Trimming removed 4 bases from V and 1 base from J, with 12 bases in between. CDR1 and CDR2 from the germline V gene are SQVTM and ANQGSEA. CDR3 region: CSVASASGTDTQYF. CDR3 bases: TGCAGCGTTGCTTCCGCCTCGGGCACAGATACGCAGTATTTT.

This chain links TRBV7-2 with TRBJ1-1; the D gene is possibly TRBD1 (5 bases). Germline-derived CDR1 and CDR2 are SGHTA and FQGNSA. There are 17 residues in the CDR3. V lost 4 bases and J 7 bases, leaving 25 bases between the germline ends. CDR3 sequence (DNA): TGTGCCAGCAGCTCCAGAGGATCGGGGAGGGCAGACAGTGAAGCTTTCTTT. Amino acids: CASSSRGSGRADSEAFF. Together with reference TRBV7-2 and TRBJ1-1, the CDR3 gives the full variable domain: GAGVSQSPSNKVTEKGKDVELRCDPISGHTALYWYRQSLGQGLEFLIYFQGNSAPDKSGLPSDRFSAERTGGSVSTLTIQRTQQEDSAVYLCASSSRGSGRADSEAFFGQGTRLTVV.